This T cell receptor (beta chain) was recovered during a study of cytomegalovirus exposure and HLA in healthy donors. Assay: immunoSEQ multiplex PCR; the TCRdb copy retains only in-frame clones and omits some. Among tens of thousands of clones, 95% were seen once, and the ten largest hold approximately 0.69%. Study-level points and caveats: In vitro assays verified that three CMV-associated chains recognized CMV antigens specifically.

V was shortened by 4 bases and J by 2 bases, with 13 bases between the two germline ends. CDR1 and CDR2 from the germline V gene are SGHRS and YFSETQ. The CDR3 length is 14 residues. Worth noting for this clone: Its specificity is unknown.

This receptor was obtained from a woman aged 18 to 35 in good health and CMV-seronegative. J is TRBJ2-7 and V is TRBV5-1; unclear D gene. What was sequenced was PBMCs. In DNA, the CDR3 is TGCGCCAGCAGCCCCTCTGGCGCGGCCTACGAGCAGTACTTC. This sequence encodes CASSPSGAAYEQYF.